A selection of T cell receptor beta chains follows, all from one sample in a study of T-cell reconstitution after alpha-beta-depleted transplantation in children. MiXCR, run by TCRdb on the PCR reads, gives a single entry per CDR3 protein. Among 600,000 to 700,000 distinct CDR3 sequences listed, around 16% were seen once. Sequenced here: PBMCs from the stem cell graft donor, sampled from the stem cell graft. The receptor source for this set is a human donor who donated a stem cell graft to a child with acute myeloid leukemia. CDR3s include the opening cysteine and the closing phenylalanine or tryptophan. D genes are given only for firm matches. Expanded clones get a size class; other rows say once, few or many, or leave the size out.

D gene	J gene	V gene	clone size	CDR3 protein	CDR3 DNA
TRBD2	TRBJ2-1	TRBV7-2	few	CASSYKRGGSYNEQFF	TGTGCCAGCAGCTATAAGCGGGGGGGTTCCTACAATGAGCAGTTCTTC
.	TRBJ1-2	TRBV20-1	many	CSARVLGSSLNPSNYGYTF	TGCAGTGCTAGAGTCCTCGGCAGTTCCTTAAACCCATCTAACTATGGCTACACCTTC
.	TRBJ2-5	TRBV7-8	few	CASSLVLGTTQETQYF	TGTGCCAGCAGCTTAGTTCTTGGGACAACGCAAGAGACCCAGTACTTC
TRBD1	TRBJ1-6	TRBV12-3/TRBV12-4	few	CASSLKGAPYNSPLHF	TGTGCCAGCAGTTTAAAGGGGGCTCCCTATAATTCACCCCTCCACTTT
.	TRBJ2-3	TRBV4-2	few	CASSTTLRADTQYF	TGTGCCAGCAGCACTACCCTCAGGGCAGATACGCAGTATTTT
TRBD1	TRBJ1-5	TRBV12-3/TRBV12-4	many	CASSLGGTGVQPQHF	TGTGCCAGCAGTTTGGGGGGGACAGGGGTACAGCCCCAGCATTTT
.	TRBJ1-1	TRBV29-1	.	CSVVAVNEAFF	TGCAGCGTTGTCGCGGTGAATGAAGCTTTCTTT
TRBD2	TRBJ2-1	TRBV20-1	.	CSAPTSGANNEQFF	TGCAGTGCTCCGACTAGCGGGGCCAACAATGAGCAGTTCTTC
TRBD1	TRBJ1-1	TRBV20-1	many	CSAYPHADRSKGF	TGCAGTGCCTATCCCCACGCGGACAGGTCTAAGGGATTT
.	TRBJ1-2	TRBV15	.	CATSTRSALTYGYTF	TGTGCCACCAGCACTCGATCGGCCCTCACCTATGGCTACACCTTC
.	TRBJ1-1	TRBV10-2	many	CASWGMNTEAFF	TGCGCCAGCTGGGGGATGAACACTGAAGCTTTCTTT
TRBD1	TRBJ1-2	TRBV29-1	.	CSVPDQHRGRYGYTF	TGCAGCGTCCCCGATCAGCACAGGGGACGGTATGGCTACACCTTC
.	TRBJ2-2	TRBV28	.	CASDKGNGELFF	TGTGCCAGTGATAAAGGAAACGGGGAGCTGTTTTTT
.	TRBJ1-2	TRBV20-1	many	CSARKESYGYTF	TGCAGTGCTAGAAAGGAAAGCTATGGCTACACCTTC
.	TRBJ1-1	TRBV11-2	.	CASSLVGSTTEAFF	TGTGCCAGCAGCTTAGTGGGGAGTACAACTGAAGCTTTCTTT
TRBD2	TRBJ2-3	TRBV6-5	.	CASSSAGGAGETNTQYF	TGTGCCAGCAGTTCCGCCGGTGGAGCGGGAGAAACAAATACGCAGTATTTT
.	TRBJ1-1	TRBV10-3	once	CAISADAVTEAFF	TGTGCCATCAGTGCCGACGCCGTGACTGAAGCTTTCTTT
TRBD2	TRBJ2-1	TRBV4-2	many	CASSQDAPGTSGYNEQFF	TGTGCCAGCAGCCAAGATGCCCCTGGGACTAGCGGATACAATGAGCAGTTCTTC
.	TRBJ2-2	TRBV20-1	.	CSARPGPNTGELFF	TGCAGTGCTAGACCGGGGCCGAACACCGGGGAGCTGTTTTTT
.	TRBJ2-1	TRBV7-2	many	CASSSRVVPYNEQFF	TGTGCCAGCAGTTCCCGGGTCGTCCCCTACAATGAGCAGTTCTTC
.	TRBJ2-7	TRBV20-1	many	CSARDTTFDEQYF	TGCAGTGCTAGAGACACAACCTTTGACGAGCAGTACTTC
.	TRBJ1-5	TRBV20-1	few	CSARAPGVLNQPQHF	TGCAGTGCTAGGGCACCGGGGGTTCTGAATCAGCCCCAGCATTTT
.	TRBJ2-3	TRBV7-6	many	CASSLGRGGTDTQYF	TGTGCCAGCAGCTTGGGTCGGGGAGGCACAGATACGCAGTATTTT
.	TRBJ2-3	TRBV7-2	.	CASSLRGVGARTDTQYF	TGTGCCAGCAGCCTCCGGGGGGTGGGGGCGCGGACAGATACGCAGTATTTT
TRBD1	TRBJ1-1	TRBV29-1	many	CSVQGAQNTEAFF	TGCAGCGTCCAGGGGGCGCAGAACACTGAAGCTTTCTTT
.	TRBJ2-7	TRBV27	many	CASSLQGSTYEQYF	TGTGCCAGCAGTTTACAGGGATCTACCTACGAGCAGTACTTC
.	TRBJ2-5	TRBV12-3/TRBV12-4	.	CASSAWEVKYF	TGTGCCAGCAGTGCTTGGGAGGTGAAGTACTTC
.	TRBJ1-5	TRBV13	.	CASSVGGPGNQPQHF	TGTGCCAGCAGCGTAGGAGGGCCGGGCAATCAGCCCCAGCATTTT
.	TRBJ1-2	TRBV6-1	many	CASSLTGAYGYTF	TGTGCCAGCAGCCTGACAGGAGCCTATGGCTACACCTTC
.	TRBJ2-5	TRBV5-1	.	CASSLEGTLDQETQYF	TGCGCCAGCAGCTTGGAAGGGACACTTGACCAAGAGACCCAGTACTTC
TRBD2	TRBJ2-5	TRBV20-1	.	CSARVLGGGAEETQYF	TGCAGTGCTAGAGTTCTCGGCGGGGGGGCCGAAGAGACCCAGTACTTC
TRBD1	TRBJ2-7	TRBV5-1	few	CASGTSTGPRSYEQYF	TGCGCCAGCGGAACATCGACAGGGCCCCGCTCCTACGAGCAGTACTTC
TRBD1	TRBJ2-2	TRBV15	.	CATSIPGTANTGELFF	TGTGCCACCAGCATCCCCGGGACAGCGAACACCGGGGAGCTGTTTTTT
TRBD1	TRBJ2-7	TRBV29-1	many	CSVVSGTDYEQYF	TGCAGCGTTGTCTCTGGGACAGACTACGAGCAGTACTTC
TRBD1	TRBJ1-2	TRBV7-9	few	CASSLRGRNYGYTF	TGTGCCAGCAGCTTGAGGGGGCGAAACTATGGCTACACCTTC
.	TRBJ2-3	TRBV5-6	few	CASSLAEGLNTQYF	TGTGCCAGCAGCTTGGCCGAGGGGTTGAATACGCAGTATTTT
.	TRBJ1-5	TRBV20-1	few	CSASYRGFNNQPQHF	TGCAGTGCTAGTTATAGGGGGTTCAACAATCAGCCCCAGCATTTT
.	TRBJ2-3	TRBV29-1	few	CSATGRFTDTQYF	TGCAGCGCCACGGGCCGGTTCACAGATACGCAGTATTTT
.	TRBJ2-7	TRBV30	many	CAWSVGGYEQYF	TGTGCCTGGAGCGTAGGGGGCTACGAGCAGTACTTC
.	TRBJ1-1	TRBV5-5	few	CASGKTGKTEAFF	TGTGCCAGCGGAAAAACAGGGAAGACTGAAGCTTTCTTT